Listed here are 5 T cell receptor beta chains from one sample, sequenced in a study of a mutant IDH1 vaccine in newly diagnosed glioma (dated by TCRdb to 2020 to 2023). The intended sense of this specimen's time point label: week 11, during vaccination. Every vaccine dose consisted of 300 ug of a 20-mer mutant IDH1 peptide in Montanide, administered subcutaneously together with topical imiquimod. Their target antigens are unknown. The library was built by means of the immunoSEQ multiplex PCR assay. TCRdb provides this immuneACCESS table in a form limited to in-frame rearrangements. Some clones are lacking; in checked studies, under half of them reflect an unresolved V gene, and why the rest are absent is not known. In all, the sample holds under 40,000 clones, and 78% of those were seen once. Almost 25% of the sample belongs to the ten largest clones. The specimen comprised PBMCs, sampled from a glioma patient whose treatment included an IDH1 peptide vaccine. The receptor source for this set is a man between 25 and 39 years old with glioma.

The chain has TRBV7-2 and TRBJ1-1; no definite D call. Germline CDR1 reads SGHTA; CDR2 reads FQGNSA. CDR3 length: 14 amino acids. Trimming stripped 2 bases from V and 1 base from J, with 8 bases between. The CDR3 nucleotides are TGTGCCAGCAGCTTAAGTGACGGGAACACTGAAGCTTTCTTT. Its protein is CASSLSDGNTEAFF. Using reference TRBV7-2 and TRBJ1-1 for the parts outside the CDR3, the full variable domain is GAGVSQSPSNKVTEKGKDVELRCDPISGHTALYWYRQSLGQGLEFLIYFQGNSAPDKSGLPSDRFSAERTGGSVSTLTIQRTQQEDSAVYLCASSLSDGNTEAFFGQGTRLTVV.

This clone turned up a few times. The J gene is TRBJ2-5, the V gene TRBV5-6; the match to TRBD2 covers 9 bases. Germline V gene data show CDR1 as SGHDT and CDR2 as YYEEEE. The CDR3 extends over 14 amino acids. With V trimmed by 7 bases and J by 3 bases, 7 bases remained unmatched. The CDR3 coding sequence is TGTGCCAGCGACTTAGCGGGAGTGGAAGAGACCCAGTACTTC. This gives the protein CASDLAGVEETQYF.

This clone has a handful of counts. The CDR3 spells CASRGQVNTGELFF. The DNA for the CDR3 is TGCGCCAGCCGGGGACAGGTTAACACCGGGGAGCTGTTTTTT. V and J are TRBV10-1 and TRBJ2-2; 8 bases are shared with TRBD1. V dropped 8 bases and J dropped 2; count of bases not matched to a gene: 4. The CDR3 totals 14 residues. Germline values: CDR1 WNHNN, CDR2 SYGVQD (reference sequence).

The V and J genes are TRBV7-8 and TRBJ2-7, with TRBD1 matching 8 bases. CDR1 and CDR2 (germline): SGHVS, FQNEAQ. This CDR3 comprises 15 residues. J was trimmed by 3 bases and V by 5 bases; bases with no gene match: 9. The CDR3 DNA reads TGTGCCAGCAGCCCGGCCAGGGGGCGGTACTACGAGCAGTACTTC. This translates into CASSPARGRYYEQYF. Based on the CDR3 plus reference TRBV7-8 and TRBJ2-7, the full variable domain is GAGVSQSPRYKVAKRGQDVALRCDPISGHVSLFWYQQALGQGPEFLTYFQNEAQLDKSGLPSDRFFAERPEGSVSTLKIQRTQQEDSAVYLCASSPARGRYYEQYFGPGTRLTVT.

The rearrangement uses TRBV4-3 and TRBJ1-4; D is undetermined. The CDR3 contains 14 residues. V gave up 4 bases and J gave up 0 bases, with 6 bases separating them. Germline CDR1 LGHNA, CDR2 YSLEER. The CDR3: CASSPRPTNEKLFF. The CDR3 coding sequence is TGCGCCAGCAGCCCCCGACCAACTAATGAAAAACTGTTTTTT.